Below, 26 T cell receptor beta chains from the same sample are listed, as sequenced in a study of T cells in Graves' hyperthyroidism and ophthalmopathy. It was RNA transcripts that yielded the amplified TCR beta CDR3 regions. Using the HTBI primer set, a first-round RT-PCR was run on the TCR CDR3. TCRdb fed the multiplex PCR reads into MiXCR, producing one record per CDR3 protein. There are about 480,000 distinct CDR3 sequences in the sample; about an eighth occur only once, and over 15% lies in the top ten. The sample comprised blood. The receptors come from a woman aged 18 to 35 with Graves' hyperthyroidism.

This clonotype appeared once. The germline gene is not matched at one end of the junction; a read error may be the cause. This chain connects TRBV12-3 or TRBV12-4 to TRBJ1-3; D is unresolved. The CDR3 length is 13 residues. Written as DNA, the CDR3 is TGTGCCGGCATGTCACACTCTGGAAACACCAGATATTTT. Encoded protein: CAGMSHSGNTRYF.

This clonotype was observed a handful of times. The V and J genes are TRBV6-1 and TRBJ2-7; D is perhaps TRBD1 (6 bases). The CDR3 is 13 amino acids. With 5 bases removed from V and 9 bases from J, the gap between germline ends came to 17 bases. Germline-derived CDR1 and CDR2 are MNHNS and SASEGT. CDR3 in DNA: TGTGCCAGCAGTCCCGAGACAGGACGTACGCAGTACGTC. It is translated as CASSPETGRTQYV.

This clonotype was counted only a few times. The chain recombines TRBV6-1 with TRBJ2-1; 14 bases line up with TRBD2. The CDR3 contains 17 residues. Germline loops: CDR1 MNHNS, CDR2 SASEGT. V lost 8 bases, J lost 2 bases, and 8 bases stayed unmatched. Here the CDR3 DNA reads TGTGCCAGCGGTGCCGGGACTAGCGGGGGTCCCTACAATGAGCAGTTCTTC. Its translation: CASGAGTSGGPYNEQFF.

The sample holds many counts of this clonotype. J is TRBJ1-1 and V is TRBV27, with D uncertain. CDR1 is MNHEY and CDR2 is SMNVEV in the germline V gene (reference sequence). V lost 8 bases and J lost 0, with 16 bases in between. CDR3 length equals 15 residues. Here the CDR3 DNA reads TGTGCCAGCGCGACGGACGGAATTCTGAACACTGAAGCTTTCTTT. As protein: CASATDGILNTEAFF.

This clonotype was detected many times. The V and J genes are TRBV19 and TRBJ2-5, with TRBD1 matching over 7 bases. In germline, CDR1 is LNHDA, CDR2 SQIVND (reference sequence). After removal of 6 bases from V and 5 bases from J, the junction contained 12 bases not matched to a gene. The CDR3 has 15 residues. In nucleotides, the CDR3 is TGTGCCAGTAGCCGGACAGGCGACTCCACCGAGACCCAGTACTTC. Protein: CASSRTGDSTETQYF.

This clonotype was found many times. The rearrangement links TRBV11-2 to TRBJ2-5; 12 bases map to TRBD2. Germline CDR1 SGHAT, CDR2 FQNNGV. The CDR3 consists of 15 residues. The ends lost 6 bases at V and 2 bases at J; junction bases unmatched: 4. The CDR3 region is CASSRTSGDQETQYF. Written as DNA, the CDR3 is TGTGCCAGCAGTCGGACTAGCGGGGATCAAGAGACCCAGTACTTC. The variable domain in full, with the rest retrieved from reference TRBV11-2 and TRBJ2-5, is EAGVAQSPRYKIIEKRQSVAFWCNPISGHATLYWYQQILGQGPKLLIQFQNNGVVDDSQLPKDRFSAERLKGVDSTLKIQPAKLEDSAVYLCASSRTSGDQETQYFGPGTRLLVL.

This clonotype was seen a few times. V and J are TRBV9 and TRBJ2-1; TRBD2 might be the D (5 bases). This CDR3 is 15 amino acids long. Trimming removed 3 bases from V and 4 bases from J, with 14 bases in between. The germline CDR1 and CDR2 sequences are SGDLS and YYNGEE. In DNA form, the CDR3 reads TGTGCCAGCAGCGGAAGCGGCCTGGGGTACAATGAGCAGTTCTTC. Encoded protein: CASSGSGLGYNEQFF. Filled out from reference TRBV9 and TRBJ2-1, the complete variable domain reads DSGVTQTPKHLITATGQRVTLRCSPRSGDLSVYWYQQSLDQGLQFLIQYYNGEERAKGNILERFSAQQFPDLHSELNLSSLELGDSALYFCASSGSGLGYNEQFFGPGTRLTVL.

This clonotype was detected a few times. This chain connects TRBV4-1 to TRBJ1-5, with no clear D. The germline CDR1 and CDR2 sequences are MGHRA and YSYEKL. Between the trimmed V and J ends, which lost 1 base and 2 bases, there was a span of 12 bases. CDR3 length: 16 residues. CDR3 nucleotides: TGCGCCAGCAGCCAAGGTCCATTGCATGGCAATCAGCCCCAGCATTTT. It translates to CASSQGPLHGNQPQHF.

This clonotype was detected many times. The V gene is TRBV9, the J gene TRBJ1-1; D might be TRBD1 (6 bases). CDR1 and CDR2 from the germline V gene are SGDLS and YYNGEE. The CDR3 covers 15 residues. V was clipped by 4 bases and J by 0 bases, with 13 bases between them. The CDR3, as DNA: TGTGCCAGCAGCCCGGGGACATCCTTGAACACTGAAGCTTTCTTT. This gives the protein CASSPGTSLNTEAFF. Full variable domain (outside the CDR3, taken from reference TRBV9 and TRBJ1-1): DSGVTQTPKHLITATGQRVTLRCSPRSGDLSVYWYQQSLDQGLQFLIQYYNGEERAKGNILERFSAQQFPDLHSELNLSSLELGDSALYFCASSPGTSLNTEAFFGQGTRLTVV.

The rearrangement uses TRBV13 and TRBJ1-6; D possibly corresponds to TRBD1 (6 bases). From germline, CDR1 is PRHDT and CDR2 FYEKMQ (reference sequence). V was cut by 2 bases and J by 5 bases, with 10 bases left in between. CDR3 length: 15 amino acids. This chain's CDR3 is CASSLRGADNSPLHF. The CDR3 nucleotides are TGTGCCAGCAGCTTACGGGGGGCTGATAATTCACCCCTCCACTTT. Filled out from reference TRBV13 and TRBJ1-6, the complete variable domain reads AAGVIQSPRHLIKEKRETATLKCYPIPRHDTVYWYQQGPGQDPQFLISFYEKMQSDKGSIPDRFSAQQFSDYHSELNMSSLELGDSALYFCASSLRGADNSPLHFGNGTRLTVT.

This clonotype was observed once. The genes are TRBV9 and TRBJ2-7; 9 bases agree with TRBD1. Germline CDR1 SGDLS, CDR2 YYNGEE. V was pared by 2 bases and J by 6 bases, with 6 bases of the junction left unmatched. The CDR3 is 14 residues long. The CDR3 bases are TGTGCCAGCAGCGTCGGGGACAGGGCTGTCGAGCAGTACTTC. Protein product: CASSVGDRAVEQYF.

Relative to its sample, this clonotype is medium-sized (0.01 to 0.1%). The V gene is TRBV12-3 or TRBV12-4, the J gene TRBJ2-3; D is unclear. V gave up 4 bases and J gave up 1 base, with 6 bases separating them. The CDR3 extends over 13 amino acids. The CDR3 loop is CASSSSGTDTQYF. CDR3 DNA sequence: TGTGCCAGCAGTTCGAGCGGCACAGATACGCAGTATTTT.

This clonotype was counted only a few times. The J gene is TRBJ2-1, the V gene TRBV19, with 11 bases lining up with TRBD2. Germline values: CDR1 LNHDA, CDR2 SQIVND (reference sequence). V lost 9 bases, J lost 0 bases, and 7 bases stayed unmatched. The CDR3 is made up of 16 amino acids. The CDR3 DNA follows: TGTGCCAGCCACGGGACTAGCGGCCTCTCCTACAATGAGCAGTTCTTC. Encoded protein: CASHGTSGLSYNEQFF.

The genes are TRBV11-2 and TRBJ2-3, with 11 bases lining up with TRBD2. Unmatched junction bases numbered 10, after V lost 6 bases and J lost 2 bases. CDR1 is SGHAT, CDR2 FQNNGV, per germline. This CDR3 is 17 amino acids long. This chain's CDR3 is CASRQTPGLAVTDTQYF. DNA for the CDR3: TGTGCCAGCAGACAAACCCCGGGACTAGCGGTCACAGATACGCAGTATTTT.

This clonotype was detected many times. This chain joins TRBV11-3 and TRBJ1-1; 7 nucleotides line up with TRBD1. CDR1 is SGHNT and CDR2 is YENEEA in the germline V gene. The V segment lost 5 bases and the J segment 5 bases; nucleotides outside the gene matches: 8. The CDR3 runs 14 residues. In DNA form, the CDR3 reads TGTGCCAGCAGCACCCAGGGGGGGCGAACTGAAGCTTTCTTT. Translated: CASSTQGGRTEAFF.

This clonotype was detected many times. The chain uses TRBV7-9 and TRBJ2-5; 15 positions agree with TRBD2. This CDR3 comprises 15 residues. Germline loops: CDR1 SEHNR, CDR2 FQNEAQ (reference sequence). V trimming: 5 bases; J trimming: 5 bases; junction bases outside the gene matches: 3. The CDR3 protein is CASSEGLAGGETQYF. The CDR3 DNA sequence: TGTGCCAGCAGCGAGGGACTAGCGGGAGGTGAGACCCAGTACTTC. The complete variable domain, with remaining parts taken from reference TRBV7-9 and TRBJ2-5, reads DTGVSQNPRHKITKRGQNVTFRCDPISEHNRLYWYRQTLGQGPEFLTYFQNEAQLEKSRLLSDRFSAERPKGSFSTLEIQRTEQGDSAMYLCASSEGLAGGETQYFGPGTRLLVL.

This clonotype has a count of ten or more. The V call is TRBV6-1, the J call TRBJ1-2; tentative D call: TRBD1 (5 bases). Trimming shortened V by 7 bases and J by 2 bases, and 11 bases separated the two germline ends. This CDR3 comprises 13 residues. Germline V gene data show CDR1 as MNHNS and CDR2 as SASEGT. The CDR3 sequence is CASIGTANYGYTF. The CDR3 coding sequence is TGTGCCAGCATCGGGACTGCAAACTATGGCTACACCTTC.

At least ten counts were recorded for this clonotype. The chain joins TRBV11-2 to TRBJ1-5; D uncertain. Germline lookup yields CDR1 SGHAT and CDR2 FQNNGV. V was clipped by 0 bases and J by 6 bases, with 12 bases between them. The CDR3 is 15 amino acids. This CDR3 reads CASSLDSGLGQPQHF. Here the CDR3 DNA reads TGTGCCAGCAGCTTAGATTCTGGTCTGGGTCAGCCCCAGCATTTT.

In this sample, this clonotype turned up many times. The CDR3 loop reads CASSLGRGTYEQYV. The CDR3 bases are TGTGCCAGCAGCTTAGGGAGGGGGACCTACGAGCAGTACGTC. V is TRBV11-2 and J is TRBJ2-7; perhaps D is TRBD1 or TRBD2 (6 bases each). Germline V gene lookup returns CDR1 SGHAT and CDR2 FQNNGV. Between the trimmed V and J ends, which lost 1 base and 2 bases, there was a span of 9 bases. The CDR3 sequence is 14 residues long.

The genes are TRBV5-6 and TRBJ1-5; TRBD1 might be the D (5 bases). The CDR3 extends over 15 amino acids. Per the germline V gene, CDR1 is SGHDT and CDR2 is YYEEEE. V lost 0 bases to trimming and J lost 3 bases, with 10 bases between them. The CDR3 loop is CASSLADRNNQPQHF. The CDR3, as DNA: TGTGCCAGCAGCTTGGCCGACAGAAACAATCAGCCCCAGCATTTT.

This clonotype came up many times. The chain is built from TRBV9 and TRBJ1-1, with D possibly being TRBD1 (5 bases). This CDR3 region has 15 residues. V gave up 0 bases and J gave up 4 bases, with 13 bases separating them. CDR1 is SGDLS and CDR2 is YYNGEE in the germline V gene. This CDR3 reads CASSVAGGLGTEAFF. CDR3 nucleotides: TGTGCCAGCAGCGTAGCGGGGGGATTGGGCACTGAAGCTTTCTTT.

In its sample, this clonotype was seen many times. CDR3 sequence reads: CSARAGLAGTVSYNEQFF. CDR3 coding DNA: TGCAGTGCTAGAGCAGGACTAGCGGGAACGGTCTCCTACAATGAGCAGTTCTTC. The V call is TRBV20-1, the J call TRBJ2-1; 12 bases match TRBD2. CDR3 length: 18 residues. Germline CDR1 DFQATT, CDR2 SNEGSKA (reference sequence). V was pared by 1 base and J by 0 bases, with 7 bases of the junction left unmatched.

This clonotype was counted ten times or more. V usage is TRBV27 and J usage is TRBJ1-1; unclear D gene. Germline V CDR1 and CDR2: MNHEY, SMNVEV (reference sequence). The CDR3 totals 13 residues. Trimming removed 6 bases from V and 3 bases from J, with 11 bases in between. CDR3 residues: CASSGRKYTEAFF. The CDR3 coding sequence is TGTGCCAGCAGCGGACGAAAATACACTGAAGCTTTCTTT.

Comments on this clonotype: The junction does not match germline at one end; this may be a read error. V and J are TRBV9 and TRBJ2-5, with 9 positions matching TRBD2. Germline values: CDR1 SGDLS, CDR2 YYNGEE. The length of the CDR3 is 16 residues. The CDR3 region has the DNA TGTGCCAGCAGCGTCCGGGGTAGCGGGAGTTGGGAGATCCAGTACTTC. It encodes CASSVRGSGSWEIQYF.

The chain is built from TRBV9 and TRBJ2-5; 7 nucleotides align to TRBD1. Per the germline V gene, CDR1 is SGDLS and CDR2 is YYNGEE. CDR3 length equals 12 residues. V shed 5 bases, J shed 3 bases, and the junction held 1 base outside the gene matches. The CDR3 DNA reads TGTGCCAGCAGGGGGACAGAAGAGACCCAGTACTTC. Protein sequence: CASRGTEETQYF.

In nucleotides, the CDR3 is TGCAGTGCTAGGGTCACCAGGGGGCTGAGGTCTGAAGCTTTCTTT. As protein: CSARVTRGLRSEAFF. The V gene is TRBV20-1, the J gene TRBJ1-1; 8 bases agree with TRBD1. The CDR3 loop spans 15 amino acids. From germline, CDR1 is DFQATT and CDR2 SNEGSKA (reference sequence). J gave up 6 bases and V 3 bases, and 12 bases lay outside the gene matches.